This T cell receptor (beta chain) was obtained from a study of shared clonotypes between healthy human individuals. This clone came up a few times. The antigen is unknown. This sample also contains other DNA sequences that code for the same CDR3. V gave up 0 bases and J gave up 1 base; unmatched junction bases: 2. The CDR3 loop spans 15 amino acids. CDR1 is SGHRS and CDR2 is YFSETQ in the germline V gene. The method was immunoSEQ multiplex PCR; TCRdb's version includes in-frame clones alone and lacks a portion of them. The data contain 2 million to 2.5 million clones, 85% to 95% of them singletons. General study findings and limits: Rarefaction demonstrated incomplete sorted-subset sequencing despite large depth.

The receptor was isolated from a man between 18 and 35 years old in good health. The sequenced sample was naive CD4+ T cells sorted from blood. The subset: CD45RA+ positively selected. This rearrangement joins TRBV5-1 to TRBJ2-5; 8 bases fit TRBD2. The CDR3 spells CASSLVRGGQETQYF. Written as DNA, the CDR3 is TGCGCCAGCAGCTTGGTTCGGGGGGGCCAAGAGACCCAGTACTTC.